The rows below give T cell receptor beta chains drawn from one sample of a study of Graves' ophthalmopathy and Graves' hyperthyroidism. TCRdb re-called the multiplex PCR reads with MiXCR, one entry per CDR3 protein. The sample consists of around 170,000 distinct CDR3 sequences, roughly 37% of them appearing once. The sequenced sample consisted of peripheral blood. The receptors shown here come from a woman aged 40 to 50 with Graves' ophthalmopathy. The CDR3 runs from the conserved cysteine through the conserved F or W. Each record gives: D gene, V gene, clone size, J gene, CDR3 DNA, CDR3 protein. A D gene is named only where the DNA matches it firmly. The size entry is marked missing in some rows and otherwise reads once, few, many or a size class.

>NA|TRBV11-2|many|TRBJ1-2
TGTGCCAGCAGCATAGACAGATTTCACGGCTACACCTTC
CASSIDRFHGYTF
>NA|TRBV28|many|TRBJ1-5
TGTGCCAGCAGTCCCGGGACATCTCATAGCAATCAGCCCCAGCATTTT
CASSPGTSHSNQPQHF
>TRBD1|TRBV28|many|TRBJ2-7
TGTGCCAGCAGTTTATCAGGGGGCGCGGTCGAGCAGTACTTC
CASSLSGGAVEQYF
>TRBD2|TRBV6-1|many|TRBJ2-7
TGTGCCAGCAGTGGAGCGGGAGATTCCTACGAGCAGTACTTC
CASSGAGDSYEQYF
>NA|TRBV28|many|TRBJ1-2
TGTGCCAGCACTTTGACCGGGGCGGGGGGCTACACCTTC
CASTLTGAGGYTF
>TRBD1|TRBV2|NA|TRBJ2-5
TGTGCTAGCAGGGGGAGCCGGTACCAAGAGACCCAGTACTTC
CASRGSRYQETQYF
>NA|TRBV7-9|NA|TRBJ2-5
TGTGTCAGCAGCTTGAGCAGGGAAACCCAAGAGACCCAGTACTTC
CVSSLSRETQETQYF
>NA|TRBV7-2|few|TRBJ1-5
TGTGCCAGCAGCTTAGGGCATCGAGGACAGCCCCAGCATTTT
CASSLGHRGQPQHF
>NA|TRBV4-1|many|TRBJ2-7
TGCGCCAGCAGCCAAACTCGGGCAGGCGAGCAGTACTTC
CASSQTRAGEQYF
>NA|TRBV7-9|many|TRBJ1-2
TGTGCCAGCGGGAGGTCTACGGGGGGCTACACCTTC
CASGRSTGGYTF
>NA|TRBV6-5|NA|TRBJ1-1
TGTGCCAGCAGCTATACAGGTAACACTGAAGCTTTCTTT
CASSYTGNTEAFF
>NA|TRBV7-6|many|TRBJ1-2
TGTGCCAGCAGCCCGGACAGAACTAACTATGGCTACACCTTC
CASSPDRTNYGYTF
>NA|TRBV20-1|many|TRBJ1-1
TGCAGTGCTAGAGAACACCCGAACACTGAAGCTTTCTTT
CSAREHPNTEAFF
>NA|TRBV6-5|many|TRBJ1-1
TGTGCCAGCAGCCCGACAGGCTGGAACACTGAAGCTTTCTTT
CASSPTGWNTEAFF
>TRBD1|TRBV29-1|NA|TRBJ2-7
TGCAGCGCGGGGGATCAGGGGGCGGTCTCCTACGAGCAGTACTTC
CSAGDQGAVSYEQYF
>NA|TRBV6-1|many|TRBJ1-5
TGTGCCAGCAGTGAATTCACGGACGGACAGCCCCAGCATTTT
CASSEFTDGQPQHF
>NA|TRBV5-1|many|TRBJ1-5
TGCGCCAGCAGCCCTGACGGAGACTTCAATCAGCCCCAGCATTTT
CASSPDGDFNQPQHF
>TRBD1|TRBV6-2/TRBV6-3|many|TRBJ1-5
TGTGCCAGCAGCCCCGGGACAGGGCTCGCTCACCCCCAGCATTTT
CASSPGTGLAHPQHF
>TRBD1|TRBV28|NA|TRBJ2-6
TGTGCCAGCAGTGTGGGACAGGGAAAAGGTTTAGCCAACGTCCTGACTTTC
CASSVGQGKGLANVLTF
>NA|TRBV28|many|TRBJ1-1
TGTGCCAGCAGTTTAACCTTTAGTCGGCCTGAAGCTTTCTTT
CASSLTFSRPEAFF
>TRBD1|TRBV6-2/TRBV6-3|NA|TRBJ1-5
TGTGCCAGCAGTTACTCGAAGACAGGGGCGGTTGGGCGTCAGCCCCAGCATTTT
CASSYSKTGAVGRQPQHF
>NA|TRBV6-5|once|TRBJ2-5
TGTGCCAGCAGTTTCTACTTTAGCAGCCAAGAGACCCAGTACTTC
CASSFYFSSQETQYF
>NA|TRBV6-5|few|TRBJ1-5
TGTGCCAGCAGAGGGGCAGGGAATCAGCCCCAGCATTTT
CASRGAGNQPQHF
>NA|TRBV6-1|NA|TRBJ2-5
TGTGCCAGCACACATCGACGGGAGACCCAGTACTTC
CASTHRRETQYF